This paragraph covers one T cell receptor (beta chain) sequence. This clone was recorded only once. Its antigen is unknown. Base qualities are not provided; no much larger clone lies one nucleotide away. What this sample's treatment or condition label stands for: around 19 received Ad26.COV2.S at low or high dose, single or two shots; about 5 received placebo; per-sample allocation not given. Repertoires of vaccine and placebo recipients were sequenced from samples collected on day 63 after the first injection. Between 29 July and 7 August 2020, Cohort 1b enrolled 20 to 30 adults aged 18-55 years at one site in Boston, USA. As a vaccine, Ad26.COV2.S was a replication-incompetent adenovirus type 26 vector that expressed a prefusion-stabilized SARS-CoV-2 spike protein derived from the original Wuhan strain. TCRbeta CDR3 regions were sequenced with the immunoSEQ Assay. After extraction, genomic DNA underwent amplification by bias-controlled multiplex PCR, followed by high-throughput sequencing. The authors' pipeline ran thus. Collapsing and filtering of sequences were performed to quantify the absolute abundance of each unique TCRbeta CDR3 region. Usable DNA was measured by amplifying reference genes present in all nucleated cells, and TCRbeta template counts were normalized to that usable DNA to estimate T cell fraction. Repertoire TCRs were annotated as SARS-CoV-2-specific by exact matching of V gene, CDR3 amino acid sequence and J gene to a known reactive TCR set. MIRA supplied the reference SARS-CoV-2 TCR set, which was filtered for enrichment in COVID-19-positive ImmuneCODE repertoires so that public or cross-reactive TCRs were removed. Using the MIRA antigens, annotated TCRs were further analysed by specific ORF or by position within an ORF. Depth was the summed frequency of annotated unique rearrangements, while breadth was defined as annotated unique rearrangements over total unique productive rearrangements. Group comparisons of TCR breadth used two-sided Wilcoxon rank-sum tests. TCRdb took this table from immuneACCESS and kept in-frame rearrangements with V and J called. Such tables lack part of the clones; where checked against another copy, unresolved V genes explain under half of the gap, and the rest is unexplained. The V and J calls and clone size were taken over from that table, and D and trimming were inferred from the DNA. A total of some 480,000 clones appear in this sample, roughly 85% of them only once. Roughly 12% of the sample belongs to the ten largest clones.

Including cysteine and phenylalanine, the CDR3 has 12 amino acids. Only the CDR3 DNA is retained, 36 bases long and in frame from the first base. Via the germline V gene (reference sequence), CDR1 is LNHDA and CDR2 SQIVND. A distance of 4 bases separates the germline ends of V and J, which lose 3 bases and 2 bases respectively. The source of the sample is a study of Ad26.COV2.S vaccination and SARS-CoV-2 variants (TCRdb year 2021). About the study as a whole: Vaccine-arm donors came from COV1001, a multicentre, randomized, double-blind, placebo-controlled phase I-IIa trial of Ad26.COV2.S in healthy adults. A total of 32 samples were included in the TCR-sequenced set, comprising around 20 Ad26.COV2.S vaccine recipients, 5 placebo recipients and 8 SARS-CoV-2 convalescent individuals. Trial participants were randomized into five groups of five, in which low-dose or high-dose Ad26.COV2.S was given once or twice, or placebo was given on both occasions. Investigators remained blinded to trial group allocation during experiments and outcome assessment. Sequencing of the TCRbeta repertoire served to evaluate the specificity and breadth of SARS-CoV-2-reactive T cell receptors following Ad26.COV2.S vaccination. Dosing of Ad26.COV2.S was intramuscular, at either 5x10^10 or 1x10^11 viral particles, delivered as one shot or as two shots spaced 56 days apart.

Overall results and qualifications from the work: Substantial breadth of spike-specific CD8+ and CD4+ T cell responses was reported after vaccination. Spike-specific TCR breadth was higher in Ad26.COV2.S recipients than in placebo recipients (P = 0.0014). The authors noted that the TCR breadth and depth analyses may have underestimated total T cell responses. Comparable non-spike TCR breadth was observed between vaccine and placebo recipients, consistent with only spike being contained in the vaccine. Comparing responses between vaccine doses or regimens was not something the study was powered to do.

Sequencing used peripheral blood, obtained in a trial of Ad26.COV2.S vaccine versus placebo. The sequence joins TRBV19 to TRBJ1-2; no D gene call is confident. This sequence was found in a person between 18 and 65 years old who received the Ad26.COV2.S COVID-19 vaccine or a placebo. The DNA sequence follows: TGTGCCAGTAGTATTTCGAACTATGGCTACACCTTC. The translation is CASSISNYGYTF.